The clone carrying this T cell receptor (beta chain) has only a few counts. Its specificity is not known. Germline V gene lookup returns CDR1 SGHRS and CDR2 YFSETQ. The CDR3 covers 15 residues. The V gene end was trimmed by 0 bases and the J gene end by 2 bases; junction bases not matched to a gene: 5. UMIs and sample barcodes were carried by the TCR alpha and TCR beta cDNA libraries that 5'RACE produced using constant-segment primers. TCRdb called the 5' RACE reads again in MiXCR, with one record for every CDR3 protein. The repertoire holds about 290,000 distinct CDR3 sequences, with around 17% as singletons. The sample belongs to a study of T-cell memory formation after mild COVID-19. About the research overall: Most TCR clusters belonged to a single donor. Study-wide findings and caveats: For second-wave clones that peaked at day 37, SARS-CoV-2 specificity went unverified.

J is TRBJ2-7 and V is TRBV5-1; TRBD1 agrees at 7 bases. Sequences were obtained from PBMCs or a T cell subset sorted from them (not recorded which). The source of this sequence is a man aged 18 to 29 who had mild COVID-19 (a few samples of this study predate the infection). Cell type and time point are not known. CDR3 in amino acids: CASSLGRTGPYEQYF. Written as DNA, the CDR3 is TGCGCCAGCAGCTTGGGCCGGACAGGTCCCTACGAGCAGTACTTC.